The 16 T cell receptor beta chains in this list originate from one sample, sequenced in a study of cytomegalovirus exposure and HLA in healthy donors. Researchers ran the PCR with 60 Vbeta and 13 Jbeta primers. TCRdb's copy holds only in-frame clones and misses some; the assay was immunoSEQ multiplex PCR. The profile covers over 110,000 clones, with roughly 80% appearing a single time and 4.5% to 5.5% taken by the ten largest. The sample was PBMCs. Receptors were obtained from a man aged 40-55 years in good health and CMV-seronegative.

The chain couples TRBV28 to TRBJ1-2; D not certain. The V gene lost 6 bases and the J gene lost 4 bases, with 21 bases spanning the gap. CDR3 size: 16 residues. Germline lookup yields CDR1 MDHEN and CDR2 SYDVKM. CDR3 nucleotide sequence: TGTGCCAGCAGAGTCCAAAGAGGGCCGCCGATCTATGGCTACACCTTC. Translation gives CASRVQRGPPIYGYTF.

V and J are TRBV6-5 and TRBJ1-1; 9 nucleotides align to TRBD1. The CDR3 loop spans 13 amino acids. The ends lost 4 bases at V and 10 bases at J; junction bases unmatched: 7. The germline gives CDR1 MNHEY, CDR2 SVGAGI. The CDR3 nucleotides are TGTGCCAGCAGTTCCCGACAGGGGGAAGTAGCTTTCTTT. Amino acid sequence: CASSSRQGEVAFF.

This clone was detected only once. This chain links TRBV5-1 with TRBJ1-1, with D maybe TRBD1 (5 bases). Germline V gene lookup returns CDR1 SGHRS and CDR2 YFSETQ. This CDR3 contains 16 residues. The V and J ends lost 6 bases and 0 bases respectively, with 18 bases between them. The CDR3 region has the DNA TGCGCCAGCACACTCCAGGGAAGTTCGATGAACACTGAAGCTTTCTTT. This codes for CASTLQGSSMNTEAFF.

This rearrangement joins TRBV14 to TRBJ1-2; 8 positions agree with TRBD1. The V and J ends lost 2 bases and 3 bases, in that order; junction bases with no gene match: 2. This CDR3 is 14 amino acids long. In germline, CDR1 is SGHDN, CDR2 FVKESK. The CDR3 DNA follows: TGTGCCAGCAGCCAACTGGACAGGGACTATGGCTACACCTTC. The encoded protein is CASSQLDRDYGYTF.

This clone was counted once. The chain couples TRBV27 to TRBJ2-5; D unclear. The CDR3 is 15 residues long. Germline V gene sequence: CDR1 MNHEY, CDR2 SMNVEV (reference sequence). V lost 4 bases and J lost 0, with 12 bases in between. The CDR3 DNA reads TGTGCCAGCAGTTCTCTCCTTCGGTACCAAGAGACCCAGTACTTC. It specifies CASSSLLRYQETQYF.

J is TRBJ1-4 and V is TRBV27, with D possibly matching TRBD1 (6 bases). Trimming removed 5 bases from V and 9 bases from J, with 19 bases in between. The CDR3 loop spans 15 amino acids. The germline gives CDR1 MNHEY, CDR2 SMNVEV (reference sequence). The CDR3 region has the DNA TGTGCCAGCAGTCTCGGGAACAGGGATATTAAAAAACTGTTTTTT. This codes for CASSLGNRDIKKLFF.

The chain uses TRBV7-8 and TRBJ2-7; 9 bases match TRBD2. The germline gives CDR1 SGHVS, CDR2 FQNEAQ. V was pared by 3 bases and J by 2 bases, with 5 bases of the junction left unmatched. CDR3 size: 15 residues. CDR3 sequence: CASSFGTSPTYEQYF. Written as DNA, the CDR3 is TGTGCCAGCAGCTTCGGGACTAGCCCTACCTACGAGCAGTACTTC.

The CDR3, as DNA: TGTGCCAGCAGCTTGGTACCGGGGGAGCAGCCCCAGCATTTT. This gives the protein CASSLVPGEQPQHF. The chain has TRBV5-5 and TRBJ1-5, with a possible D match to TRBD1 (5 bases). Germline CDR1 reads SGHKS; CDR2 reads YYEKEE (reference sequence). The length of the CDR3 is 14 residues. The V end was cut by 0 bases, the J end by 7 bases, with 11 bases between.

A single count supports this clone. The genes are TRBV6-5 and TRBJ1-1; TRBD1 aligns across 8 bases. The CDR3 covers 16 residues. J was trimmed by 0 bases and V by 4 bases; bases with no gene match: 7. Germline V gene data show CDR1 as MNHEY and CDR2 as SVGAGI. In DNA, the CDR3 is TGTGCCAGCAGTTCCTGGACAGGGCCCATGAACACTGAAGCTTTCTTT. Translating it yields CASSSWTGPMNTEAFF.

CDR3 protein: CASTPAGGVSGANVLTF. In nucleotides, the CDR3 is TGTGCCAGCACCCCCGCAGGGGGCGTCTCTGGGGCCAACGTCCTGACTTTC. The chain is built from TRBV27 and TRBJ2-6; 8 nucleotides agree with TRBD1. Looked up from germline, CDR1 is MNHEY and CDR2 is SMNVEV (reference sequence). CDR3 size: 17 residues. The trim removed 7 bases at V and 0 bases at J, leaving 8 bases unmatched. The full variable domain, in which reference TRBV27 and TRBJ2-6 provide the parts outside the CDR3, is EAQVTQNPRYLITVTGKKLTVTCSQNMNHEYMSWYRQDPGLGLRQIYYSMNVEVTDKGDVPEGYKVSRKEKRNFPLILESPSPNQTSLYFCASTPAGGVSGANVLTFGAGSRLTVL.

J is TRBJ2-2 and V is TRBV6-1; 9 bases map to TRBD2. Germline CDR1 is MNHNS and CDR2 is SASEGT. The CDR3 extends over 15 amino acids. V dropped 4 bases and J dropped 4; count of bases not matched to a gene: 4. CDR3 coding DNA: TGTGCCAGCAGTGGGGCTAGCGGGGTCACCGGGGAGCTGTTTTTT. Its protein product is CASSGASGVTGELFF.

The chain has TRBV28 and TRBJ1-4; a weak D match, TRBD1 (5 bases). The germline gives CDR1 MDHEN, CDR2 SYDVKM. The V end was cut by 6 bases, the J end by 0 bases, with 14 bases between. CDR3 size: 16 residues. CDR3 sequence: CASRGWGGATNEKLFF. CDR3 coding DNA: TGTGCCAGCAGGGGGTGGGGGGGGGCAACTAATGAAAAACTGTTTTTT.

This clone was detected only a few times. The chain couples TRBV27 to TRBJ1-5; D is ambiguous. The V gene's germline CDR1 is MNHEY and CDR2 SMNVEV (reference sequence). V was clipped by 7 bases and J by 5 bases, with 15 bases between them. CDR3 size: 14 residues. The CDR3 DNA follows: TGTGCCAGCACCTACCTACTCCTTTATCAGCCCCAGCATTTT. Amino acids: CASTYLLLYQPQHF.

The chain carries TRBV28 and TRBJ1-3, with TRBD1 matching over 8 bases. The CDR3 consists of 16 residues. Losses at the gene ends were 5 bases for V and 0 bases for J; bases not matched to a gene: 6. Germline V gene data show CDR1 as MDHEN and CDR2 as SYDVKM. This chain's CDR3 is CASSAGQASSGNTIYF. DNA of the CDR3: TGTGCCAGCAGTGCGGGACAGGCCTCCTCTGGAAACACCATATATTTT.

DNA for the CDR3: TGTGCCATCAGTGACCCTGGACAGGGGTCCTCCTACGAGCAGTACTTC. Translation: CAISDPGQGSSYEQYF. The chain uses TRBV10-3 and TRBJ2-5, with TRBD1 matching 9 bases. The J call could be wrong; TRBJ2-7 is a better fit for the DNA end. The CDR3 runs to 16 residues. In germline, CDR1 is ENHRY, CDR2 SYGVKD.

CDR3 sequence: CASSPRGGTGELFF. The CDR3 DNA follows: TGCGCCAGCAGTCCCCGGGGGGGTACCGGGGAGCTGTTTTTT. V usage is TRBV10-1 and J usage is TRBJ2-2; 8 nucleotides line up with TRBD2. V lost 5 bases and J lost 5; bases outside the gene matches: 4. Germline CDR1 WNHNN, CDR2 SYGVQD (reference sequence). The CDR3 covers 14 residues.